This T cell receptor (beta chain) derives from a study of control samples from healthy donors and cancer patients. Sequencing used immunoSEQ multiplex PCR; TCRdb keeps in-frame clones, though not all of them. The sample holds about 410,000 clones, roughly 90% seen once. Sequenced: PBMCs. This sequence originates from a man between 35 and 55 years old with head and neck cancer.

CDR3 sequence reads: CASSLEDSSYEQYF. As DNA, the CDR3 is TGTGCCAGCAGCTTAGAGGACAGCTCCTACGAGCAGTACTTC. V is TRBV7-2 and J is TRBJ2-7; possibly TRBD1 for D (6 bases). Looked up from germline, CDR1 is SGHTA and CDR2 is FQGNSA. CDR3 length: 14 residues. The V gene lost 1 base and the J gene lost 0 bases, with 7 bases spanning the gap.